This T cell receptor (beta chain) was retrieved from a study of OX40 agonist ivuxolimab in advanced cancers. After removal of 7 bases from V and 6 bases from J, the junction contained 9 bases not matched to a gene. CDR1 MNHEY and CDR2 SMNVEV come from the germline V gene (reference sequence). The CDR3 consists of 14 residues. This table comes from immunoSEQ multiplex PCR, and its TCRdb copy is limited to in-frame clones, with some not included. This table has approximately 74,000 clones, approximately 95% appearing once. The rearrangement links TRBV27 to TRBJ2-1; 7 nucleotides match TRBD1. The starting material was CD4+ or CD8+ T cells sorted from blood, obtained in a trial of the OX40 agonist ivuxolimab. The source of this sequence is an adult with an advanced solid tumor such as melanoma, head and neck, liver or kidney cancer. The CDR3 bases are TGTGCCAGCAAACGGACAGGCCCGGCCAATGAGCAGTTCTTC. Translating gives CASKRTGPANEQFF.